What follows is one T cell receptor (beta chain) and its context. The data are from a study of blood T cell repertoires in COVID-19. In germline, CDR1 is SGHAT, CDR2 FQNNGV. The CDR3 has 16 residues. Between the trimmed V and J ends, which lost 7 bases and 3 bases, there was a span of 18 bases. Original processing notes: The assay estimated nucleated cells by amplifying reference gene primers. Sequencing used immunoSEQ multiplex PCR; TCRdb keeps in-frame clones, though not all of them. That table furnishes V, J and clone size, whereas the DNA furnished D and trimming. The data contain about 240,000 clones, roughly 79% of them singletons.

Sequenced: peripheral blood. The sequence was collected from a woman aged 80 or older with COVID-19, enrolled during active disease. This rearrangement joins TRBV11-2 to TRBJ2-2; D is perhaps TRBD2 (5 bases). The CDR3: CASTAGLDFYTGELFF. The CDR3 nucleotides read TGTGCCAGCACCGCGGGCCTGGACTTCTACACCGGGGAGCTGTTTTTT.